The entry below describes one TCR beta chain. Its antigen is currently unknown. The sample originates from a study of cytomegalovirus exposure and HLA in healthy donors. The wider study: The 120 validation repertoires, a later analysis reported, used the same platform as the 666 first-cohort repertoires.

Points from the study as a whole: The TCR clusters that emerged in the first cohort tended, a later analysis found, to co-occur in the 120 or so validation repertoires. A classifier reportedly called cytomegalovirus status with high sensitivity and specificity.

The donors belonged to the approximately 110-subject validation cohort, separate from the roughly 720-subject first cohort. The method was immunoSEQ multiplex PCR; TCRdb's version includes in-frame clones alone and lacks a portion of them. The data show 130,000 or so clones, over 85% seen once. This TCR derives from a man between 25 and 39 years old in good health and CMV-seronegative. The sequencing sample was made of PBMCs.

Here the CDR3 DNA reads TGCAGCGTGGGGGGGCAGGGTGACGGGACCCAGTACTTC. This translates into CSVGGQGDGTQYF. V and J are TRBV29-1 and TRBJ2-5, with a weak D call TRBD2 (7 bases). CDR3 length equals 13 residues. Trimming shortened V by 6 bases and J by 7 bases, and 18 bases separated the two germline ends. Germline lookup yields CDR1 SQVTM and CDR2 ANQGSEA.